This TCR beta chain was obtained from a study of post-analysis software for immune sequencing data. Study-wide context: Several disease courses (relapsing-remitting, secondary progressive and progressive-relapsing) of multiple sclerosis were included. Study observations and caveats: Higher frequency in patients than in controls was seen for about five TRBV segments, with TRBV5-6, TRBV5-1 and TRBV20-1 among them.

As regards this clonotype: Its antigen is currently unknown.

Unique-molecular-identifier-tagged TCR beta cDNA libraries were used. TCRdb redid the calling of the PCR reads with MiXCR, one entry per CDR3 protein. The sample has approximately 660,000 distinct CDR3 sequences, about 60% seen once. The junction had 4 bases not matched to a gene; V was cut back by 3 bases and J by 10 bases. The CDR3 contains 13 residues. CDR1 is DFQATT, CDR2 SNEGSKA, per germline (reference sequence). The sequenced sample was blood. The TCR comes from a girl aged 2 to 9 with multiple sclerosis. The rearrangement links TRBV20-1 to TRBJ2-4; 12 bases map to TRBD2. DNA of the CDR3: TGCAGTGCTAGTTTACTAGCGGGGGGAATTCAGTACTTC. Amino acids: CSASLLAGGIQYF.